This T cell receptor (beta chain) emerged from a study of blood T cell repertoires in COVID-19. The CDR3 contains 13 residues. V lost 7 bases and J lost 4, with 13 bases in between. CDR1 is LGHNT, CDR2 FRNRAP, per germline. Original data processing: By means of reference gene primer amplification, nucleated cell counts were estimated. The data were produced by immunoSEQ multiplex PCR, yet TCRdb's version contains in-frame clones alone and is incomplete. V, J and clone size derive from that table, while D and trimming were established from the DNA sequence. Of 200,000 to 300,000 clones in the sample, around nine tenths were seen once.

The J gene is TRBJ1-2, the V gene TRBV12-5; TRBD1 might be the D (5 bases). The sequenced sample consisted of peripheral blood. This receptor was identified in a woman in her fifties or sixties with COVID-19, enrolled during active disease. The CDR3 sequence is CASATGAAYGYTF. The CDR3 bases are TGTGCTAGTGCCACTGGGGCAGCCTATGGCTACACCTTC.